What follows are 27 T cell receptor beta chains derived from one specimen sequenced in a study of shared clonotypes between healthy human individuals. The table came from immunoSEQ multiplex PCR; TCRdb's copy has only in-frame clones and leaves some out. The table includes 2 million to 2.5 million clones, 90% to 95% detected once. The sample consisted of naive CD4+ T cells sorted from blood. Described subset: CD45RA+ positively selected. Receptors originate from a man aged 18 to 30 in good health.

The chain's CDR3 is CASSEGLAFYYEQYF. The CDR3 DNA reads TGTGCCAGTAGTGAGGGACTAGCGTTTTACTACGAGCAGTACTTC. The chain combines TRBV19 with TRBJ2-7; TRBD2 matches 10 bases. Germline V lookup: CDR1 LNHDA, CDR2 SQIVND (reference sequence). The length of the CDR3 is 15 residues. V gave up 5 bases and J gave up 3 bases; unmatched junction bases: 7.

Comments on this clone: Other DNA variants within this sample encode the same CDR3. This chain connects TRBV7-2 to TRBJ2-5; no clear D gene. The CDR3 contains 11 residues. V lost 6 bases and J lost 5, with 7 bases in between. CDR1 and CDR2 from the germline V gene are SGHTA and FQGNSA. Written as DNA, the CDR3 is TGTGCCAGCAGGCTAGGGGAGACCCAGTACTTC. Translation: CASRLGETQYF. The full variable domain, its missing parts supplied by reference TRBV7-2 and TRBJ2-5, is GAGVSQSPSNKVTEKGKDVELRCDPISGHTALYWYRQSLGQGLEFLIYFQGNSAPDKSGLPSDRFSAERTGGSVSTLTIQRTQQEDSAVYLCASRLGETQYFGPGTRLLVL.

Of note for this clone: Different DNA sequences within this sample yield the same CDR3. The chain links TRBV5-1 to TRBJ1-6; 10 bases are a match to TRBD1. This CDR3 is 15 amino acids long. The J segment lost 7 bases and the V segment lost 2 bases, leaving 3 bases of the junction unmatched. Looked up from germline, CDR1 is SGHRS and CDR2 is YFSETQ. CDR3 residues: CASSLDRGRNSPLHF. CDR3 DNA sequence: TGCGCCAGCAGCTTAGACAGGGGGCGCAATTCACCCCTCCACTTT.

The chain recombines TRBV6-1 with TRBJ1-6, with 9 bases fitting TRBD1. V shed 1 base and J 9 bases; nucleotides not matched to a gene: 13. The length of the CDR3 is 18 residues. In germline, CDR1 is MNHNS, CDR2 SASEGT. CDR3 residues: CASSEGALGTGKASPLHF. The DNA for the CDR3 is TGTGCCAGCAGTGAAGGGGCCCTAGGGACAGGGAAGGCTTCACCCCTCCACTTT.

This chain links TRBV5-1 with TRBJ2-1, with TRBD2 matching 10 bases. The CDR3 sequence is 15 residues long. The germline V gene encodes CDR1 SGHRS and CDR2 YFSETQ. With V trimmed by 5 bases and J by 4 bases, 6 bases remained unmatched. CDR3 region: CASRTGTSAYNEQFF. For the CDR3, the DNA is TGCGCCAGCAGGACCGGGACTAGCGCGTACAATGAGCAGTTCTTC.

The chain couples TRBV19 to TRBJ1-2; 9 bases line up with TRBD1. This CDR3 has 14 residues. The germline V gene encodes CDR1 LNHDA and CDR2 SQIVND (reference sequence). V was clipped by 5 bases and J by 8 bases; unmatched bases: 9. The CDR3 nucleotides read TGTGCCAGTAGTCCGGGGACAGGGTCGGGAGGCTACACCTTC. As protein: CASSPGTGSGGYTF. The variable domain in full, completed from reference TRBV19 and TRBJ1-2, reads DGGITQSPKYLFRKEGQNVTLSCEQNLNHDAMYWYRQDPGQGLRLIYYSQIVNDFQKGDIAEGYSVSREKKESFPLTVTSAQKNPTAFYLCASSPGTGSGGYTFGSGTRLTVV.

This chain links TRBV27 with TRBJ2-3; D is uncertain. Looked up from germline, CDR1 is MNHEY and CDR2 is SMNVEV (reference sequence). The CDR3 has 14 residues. V was clipped by 2 bases and J by 2 bases, with 8 bases between them. The DNA for the CDR3 is TGTGCCAGCAGTTTAGAGCGAGCCACAGATACGCAGTATTTT. Translated: CASSLERATDTQYF.

The chain is built from TRBV6-5 and TRBJ1-1; D call uncertain. The CDR3 has 13 residues. CDR1 MNHEY and CDR2 SVGAGI come from the germline V gene. V shed 7 bases and J shed 0 bases, with 9 bases lying between them. Written as DNA, the CDR3 is TGTGCCAGCAAACGGGCCATGAACACTGAAGCTTTCTTT. Translated: CASKRAMNTEAFF.

This chain connects TRBV12-5 to TRBJ2-2; D is undetermined. The ends were cut back, 6 bases at V and 6 bases at J, with 11 bases in the middle. Germline values: CDR1 LGHNT, CDR2 FRNRAP. The CDR3 spans 13 residues. The CDR3 sequence: CASGPQVSGELFF. In DNA form, the CDR3 reads TGTGCTAGTGGACCTCAAGTGTCCGGGGAGCTGTTTTTT.

V usage is TRBV6-5 and J usage is TRBJ2-1; D may correspond to TRBD1 or TRBD2 (7 bases each). Trimming took off 6 bases at V and 9 bases at J, with 15 bases between the two ends. The germline V gene encodes CDR1 MNHEY and CDR2 SVGAGI. The CDR3 sequence is 13 residues long. The CDR3 reads CASSPQGRVEQFF. CDR3 bases: TGTGCCAGCAGCCCACAGGGGAGGGTTGAGCAGTTCTTC.

The V and J genes are TRBV10-3 and TRBJ1-5; D may be TRBD1 (6 bases). From germline, CDR1 is ENHRY and CDR2 SYGVKD. The germline V and J ends were trimmed by 6 bases and 1 base, with 10 bases remaining between them. The CDR3 has 14 amino acids. Here the CDR3 reads CAISRTESNQPQHF. As DNA, the CDR3 is TGTGCCATCAGCCGGACAGAAAGCAATCAGCCCCAGCATTTT.

In DNA form, the CDR3 reads TGTGCCAGCACCTGGGACAGGGTCGCCGGGGAGCTGTTTTTT. Translation gives CASTWDRVAGELFF. V gene TRBV6-6 combines with J gene TRBJ2-2, with 9 bases fitting TRBD1. Germline CDR1 reads MNHNY; CDR2 reads SVGAGI (reference sequence). This CDR3 is built from 14 residues. J was trimmed by 6 bases and V by 7 bases; bases with no gene match: 6.

The CDR3 nucleotides are TGTGCCTGGAGTGTACCTTCCGGCGGATATCATGGCTACACCTTC. This codes for CAWSVPSGGYHGYTF. The V gene is TRBV30, the J gene TRBJ1-2; D remains ambiguous. V lost 0 bases, J lost 6 bases, and 17 bases lay in between. Per germline, CDR1 GTSNPN and CDR2 SVGIG (reference sequence). CDR3 length equals 15 residues.

As regards this clone: This may stem from a read error, because a much larger clone lies one nucleotide away. Other DNA sequences from this sample encode an identical CDR3 as well. This sequence joins TRBV2 and TRBJ2-7; D is undetermined. This CDR3 spans 12 amino acids. CDR1 is SNHLY and CDR2 is FYNNEI in the germline V gene. Trimming removed 1 base at V and 3 bases at J, with 4 bases between. The CDR3 nucleotides read TGTGCCAGCAGTGAAGGGGACTACGAGCAGTACTTC. This encodes CASSEGDYEQYF.

The genes are TRBV10-3 and TRBJ2-5; D is undetermined. In germline, CDR1 is ENHRY, CDR2 SYGVKD. Trimming removed 0 bases at V and 5 bases at J, with 16 bases between. The CDR3 length is 16 residues. CDR3 loop: CAISESMSLATETQYF. The CDR3 region has the DNA TGTGCCATCAGTGAGTCGATGTCCCTGGCCACGGAGACCCAGTACTTC.

The CDR3 region has the DNA TGCGCCAGCAGCTCGCAGGGGGCCACCAACTATGGCTACACCTTC. As protein: CASSSQGATNYGYTF. The rearrangement links TRBV5-1 to TRBJ1-2, with 8 bases aligning to TRBD1. CDR3 length: 15 residues. CDR1 and CDR2 (germline): SGHRS, YFSETQ. J lost 2 bases, V lost 3 bases, and 6 bases had no gene match.

The rearrangement uses TRBV6-1 and TRBJ2-7; 9 nucleotides match TRBD2. Per germline, CDR1 MNHNS and CDR2 SASEGT. Trimming removed 7 bases from V and 3 bases from J; junction bases left unmatched: 7. This CDR3 contains 14 residues. CDR3 in amino acids: CASTPGTSFYEQYF. The CDR3 nucleotides are TGTGCCAGCACCCCAGGGACTAGCTTCTACGAGCAGTACTTC.

This rearrangement joins TRBV25-1 to TRBJ1-4; possibly TRBD1 for D (5 bases). Germline CDR1 reads MGHDK; CDR2 reads SYGVNS. V lost 4 bases and J lost 2, with 11 bases in between. The CDR3 is 15 residues long. CDR3 sequence reads: CASSAGAYTNEKLFF. The CDR3 bases are TGTGCCAGCAGTGCCGGGGCATACACTAATGAAAAACTGTTTTTT.

The V gene is TRBV5-4, the J gene TRBJ2-5; tentative D call: TRBD1 (5 bases). Trimming pared 0 bases from V and 3 bases from J, leaving 12 bases between. CDR3 length: 15 amino acids. The V gene's germline CDR1 is SGHNT and CDR2 YYREEE (reference sequence). The CDR3 reads CASSLVTKGEETQYF. CDR3 DNA: TGTGCCAGCAGCTTGGTGACAAAAGGGGAAGAGACCCAGTACTTC.

The rearrangement uses TRBV6-6 and TRBJ2-3; D not resolved. CDR3 size: 15 residues. Germline assignment: CDR1 MNHNY and CDR2 SVGAGI (reference sequence). V was cut by 5 bases and J by 2 bases, with 14 bases left in between. The CDR3 loop is CASSDTRPITDTQYF. The DNA for the CDR3 is TGTGCCAGCAGTGATACCCGGCCGATCACAGATACGCAGTATTTT.

The J gene is TRBJ2-7, the V gene TRBV7-2, with TRBD2 as a possible D gene (6 bases). Germline assignment: CDR1 SGHTA and CDR2 FQGNSA. The ends were cut back, 8 bases at V and 0 bases at J, with 26 bases in the middle. This CDR3 is built from 18 residues. The CDR3 spells CASSYGGIGRRYSYEQYF. The CDR3 nucleotides read TGTGCCAGCTCTTATGGGGGGATCGGCAGGAGATACTCCTACGAGCAGTACTTC.

The gene calls are TRBV29-1 and TRBJ1-1, with D perhaps matching TRBD1 (6 bases). V lost 2 bases and J lost 5, with 18 bases in between. Germline lookup yields CDR1 SQVTM and CDR2 ANQGSEA. The CDR3 consists of 15 residues. CDR3 nucleotide sequence: TGCAGCGTTGAATATGTCGGCAGGGGAAAAACTGAAGCTTTCTTT. Protein product: CSVEYVGRGKTEAFF.

This chain connects TRBV9 to TRBJ2-2, with D perhaps TRBD2 (5 bases). Trimming left V 3 bases short and J 3 bases short, with 12 bases between. This CDR3 region has 15 residues. The V gene's germline CDR1 is SGDLS and CDR2 YYNGEE. CDR3 in amino acids: CASSATPGDTGELFF. The CDR3 DNA is TGTGCCAGCAGCGCGACCCCCGGGGACACCGGGGAGCTGTTTTTT.

The V and J genes are TRBV10-3 and TRBJ2-7; tentatively, D is TRBD2 (7 bases). V dropped 4 bases and J dropped 3 bases, with 13 bases sitting between them. The germline V gene has CDR1 ENHRY and CDR2 SYGVKD. The CDR3 totals 14 residues. The CDR3 reads CAISVRGPDYEQYF. The CDR3 DNA sequence: TGTGCCATCAGTGTGCGGGGGCCCGACTACGAGCAGTACTTC.

The rearrangement uses TRBV10-3 and TRBJ2-1; D tentatively reads TRBD1 or TRBD2 (5 bases each). This CDR3 has 18 residues. Trimming removed 4 bases at V and 4 bases at J, with 23 bases between. Germline V gene data show CDR1 as ENHRY and CDR2 as SYGVKD. CDR3 residues: CAISAAKPVERGYNEQFF. For the CDR3, the DNA is TGTGCCATCAGTGCCGCTAAGCCAGTGGAGAGGGGTTACAATGAGCAGTTCTTC.

This clone was picked up one time. Other DNA sequences in this specimen translate into the identical CDR3. The chain employs TRBV5-4 and TRBJ2-7, with D perhaps TRBD2 (5 bases). The CDR3 consists of 11 residues. Trimming removed 1 base from V and 6 bases from J, with 5 bases in between. CDR1 is SGHNT and CDR2 is YYREEE in the germline V gene (reference sequence). In DNA form, the CDR3 reads TGTGCCAGCAGCTTGAGCGGCGAGCAGTACTTC. Amino acid sequence: CASSLSGEQYF.

As concerns this clone: This CDR3 is also generated by other DNA sequences in the sample. The gene calls are TRBV11-3 and TRBJ1-6, with a possible D match to TRBD1 (5 bases). Germline V gives CDR1 SGHNT, CDR2 YENEEA. The germline V and J ends were trimmed by 5 bases and 7 bases, with 9 bases remaining between them. The CDR3 is 13 residues long. As DNA, the CDR3 is TGTGCCAGCAGCCGGGGGGGGAATTCACCCCTCCACTTT. This codes for CASSRGGNSPLHF.